This note documents a single T cell receptor beta chain sequence. Its antigen is as yet unknown. The CDR3 covers 15 residues. Germline V CDR1 and CDR2: SGHAT, FQNNGV. With 0 bases removed from V and 10 bases from J, the gap between germline ends came to 16 bases. The sample originates from a study of OX40 agonist ivuxolimab in advanced cancers. Across the whole study: Treatment received earlier with anti-PD-1, anti-PD-L1 or anti-CTLA-4 agents was allowed, and over 30% had some.

General observations from the study: Partial responders at 0.1-3.0 mg/kg had among the lowest clonal expansion. Both blood CD4+ and CD8+ T cells showed clonal growth by week 6 at 0.1 to 3.0 mg/kg.

Repertoires were generated with immunoSEQ multiplex PCR, while TCRdb's copy carries only in-frame clones and drops some. The sample comprises some 74,000 clones, around 85% of which are singletons, and more than 3.5% rests with the top ten. Material: CD4+ or CD8+ T cells sorted from blood, obtained in a trial of the OX40 agonist ivuxolimab. The sequence came from an adult with an advanced solid tumor such as melanoma, head and neck, liver or kidney cancer. The rearrangement links TRBV11-2 to TRBJ2-1, with TRBD1 as a possible D gene (6 bases). The DNA for the CDR3 is TGTGCCAGCAGCTTAGACCCTAGACAGGCCGGGGAGCAGTTCTTC. This translates into CASSLDPRQAGEQFF.